The subject of this entry is one TCR beta chain. In the original processing: Amplifying reference gene primers gave estimates of nucleated cell counts. Profiling relied on immunoSEQ multiplex PCR, and the TCRdb table lists in-frame clones only, not all of them. The DNA gave D and trimming, while V, J and clone size come from that table. This table has under 130,000 clones, about 75% appearing once. These data come from a study of blood T cell repertoires in COVID-19. Study at large: Samples taken during acute and convalescent COVID-19 were collected in the United States, Italy and Spain. Nucleic acid was either cDNA or gDNA, and it came from T cells, B-cell-depleted T cells, or PBMCs.

The germline V gene encodes CDR1 LGHDT and CDR2 YNNKEL (reference sequence). CDR3 length: 15 residues. V lost 1 base to trimming and J lost 5 bases; unmatched junction nucleotides: 6. The sequence was collected from a woman aged 70-85 years with acute or convalescent COVID-19. This chain uses TRBV3-1 (or the pseudogene TRBV3-2) with TRBJ2-7; 9 bases agree with TRBD1. The material sequenced was peripheral blood. The CDR3 DNA reads as TGTGCCAGCAGCCAAGTTAGGACAGGGGCGGACGAGCAGTACTTC. Translating gives CASSQVRTGADEQYF.